This T cell receptor (beta chain) was profiled in a study of OX40 agonist ivuxolimab in advanced cancers. Study at large: Treatment received earlier with anti-PD-1, anti-PD-L1 or anti-CTLA-4 agents was allowed, and 40% had some.

Method: immunoSEQ multiplex PCR; TCRdb's copy keeps in-frame clones and lacks some. Of around 26,000 clones listed, 70% to 90% are singletons. The material sequenced was CD4+ or CD8+ T cells sorted from blood, taken in a trial of the OX40 agonist ivuxolimab. This TCR was sampled from an adult with an advanced solid tumor such as melanoma, head and neck, liver or kidney cancer.

The DNA for the CDR3 is TGTGCCAGTAAGGTGGGAGTGACTAGCACAGATACGCAGTATTTT. Protein product: CASKVGVTSTDTQYF. V and J are TRBV19 and TRBJ2-3; D may be TRBD2 (5 bases). The CDR3 length is 15 residues. Between the trimmed V and J ends, which lost 7 bases and 0 bases, there was a span of 14 bases. Germline V gene data show CDR1 as LNHDA and CDR2 as SQIVND (reference sequence).